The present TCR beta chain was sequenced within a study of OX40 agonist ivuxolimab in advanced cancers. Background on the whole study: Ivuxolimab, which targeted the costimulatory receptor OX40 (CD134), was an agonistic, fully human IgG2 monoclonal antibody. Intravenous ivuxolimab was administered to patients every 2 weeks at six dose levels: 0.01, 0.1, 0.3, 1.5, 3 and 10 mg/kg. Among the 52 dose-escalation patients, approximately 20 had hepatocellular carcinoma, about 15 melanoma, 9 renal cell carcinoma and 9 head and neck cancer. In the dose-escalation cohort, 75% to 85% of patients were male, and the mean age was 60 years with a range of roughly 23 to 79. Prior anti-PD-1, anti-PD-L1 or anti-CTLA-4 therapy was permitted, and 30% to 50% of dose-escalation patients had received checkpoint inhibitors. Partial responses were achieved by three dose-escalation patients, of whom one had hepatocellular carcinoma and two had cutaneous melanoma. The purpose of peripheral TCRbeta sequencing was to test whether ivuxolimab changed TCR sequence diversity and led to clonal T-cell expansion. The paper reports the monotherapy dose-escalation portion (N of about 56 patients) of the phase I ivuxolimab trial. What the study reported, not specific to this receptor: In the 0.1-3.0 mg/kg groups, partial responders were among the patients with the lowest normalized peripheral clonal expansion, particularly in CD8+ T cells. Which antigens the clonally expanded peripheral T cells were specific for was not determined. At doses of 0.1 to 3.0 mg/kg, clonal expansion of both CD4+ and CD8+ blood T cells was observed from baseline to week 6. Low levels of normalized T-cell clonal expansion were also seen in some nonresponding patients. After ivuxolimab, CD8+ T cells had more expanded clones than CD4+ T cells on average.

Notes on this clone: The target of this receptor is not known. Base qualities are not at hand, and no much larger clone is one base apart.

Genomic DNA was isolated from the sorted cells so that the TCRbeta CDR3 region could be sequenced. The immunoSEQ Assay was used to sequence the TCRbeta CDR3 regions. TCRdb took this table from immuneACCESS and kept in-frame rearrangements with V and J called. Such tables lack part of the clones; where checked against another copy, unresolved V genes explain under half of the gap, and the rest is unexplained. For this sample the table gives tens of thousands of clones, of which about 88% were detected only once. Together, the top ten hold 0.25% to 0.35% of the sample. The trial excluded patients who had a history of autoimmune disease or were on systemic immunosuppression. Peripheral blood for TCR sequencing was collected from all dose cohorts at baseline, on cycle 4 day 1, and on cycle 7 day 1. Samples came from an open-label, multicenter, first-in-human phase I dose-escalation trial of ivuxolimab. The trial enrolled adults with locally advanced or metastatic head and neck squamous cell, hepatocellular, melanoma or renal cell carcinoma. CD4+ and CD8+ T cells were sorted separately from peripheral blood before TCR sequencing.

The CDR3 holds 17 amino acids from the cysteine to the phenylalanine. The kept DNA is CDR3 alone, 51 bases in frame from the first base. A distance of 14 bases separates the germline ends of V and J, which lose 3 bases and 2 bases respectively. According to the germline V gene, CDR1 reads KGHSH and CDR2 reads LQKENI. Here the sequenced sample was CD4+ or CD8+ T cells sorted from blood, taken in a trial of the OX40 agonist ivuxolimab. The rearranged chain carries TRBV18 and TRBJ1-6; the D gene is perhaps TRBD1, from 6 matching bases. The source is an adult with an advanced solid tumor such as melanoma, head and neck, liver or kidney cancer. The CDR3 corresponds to CASSPRQESTYNSPLHF. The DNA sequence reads TGTGCCAGCTCACCCCGACAGGAGTCGACCTATAATTCACCCCTCCACTTT.